This T cell receptor beta chain was identified in a study of shared clonotypes between healthy human individuals. Sequenced by immunoSEQ multiplex PCR; TCRdb stores in-frame clones only, minus some. The sample contains roughly 2,300,000 clones, under 95% of which appear only once. Note on this clone: Within the sample, other DNA sequences also encode this same CDR3.

Germline CDR1 SGHRS, CDR2 YFSETQ. V shed 4 bases and J 2 bases; nucleotides not matched to a gene: 2. The CDR3 length is 14 residues. Specimen: naive CD4+ T cells from PBMCs. Subset specified: CD45RA+ positively selected. The TCR originated in a man aged 18 to 35 in good health. Some clones in this sample may be carry-over from other donors' samples. V is TRBV5-1 and J is TRBJ2-1, with 8 bases identical to TRBD1. The CDR3 DNA reads TGCGCCAGCAGCCGACAGGGGCCCTACAATGAGCAGTTCTTC. Amino acid sequence: CASSRQGPYNEQFF.